The source of this TCR beta chain is a study of blood T cell repertoires in COVID-19. Across the study: Specimens from acute and convalescent COVID-19 originated in the United States, Italy and Spain.

As handled by the study authors: Nucleated cell number was recorded as an estimate derived from reference gene primer amplification. TCRdb's table, derived via immunoSEQ multiplex PCR, lists solely in-frame clones and lacks some. V and J calls and clone size are copied from that table; D and trimming were computed from the DNA. The data contain around 220,000 clones, around 91% of them singletons. CDR3 length equals 15 residues. Trimming left V 6 bases short and J 5 bases short, with 19 bases between. Germline CDR1 LNHNV, CDR2 YYDKDF (reference sequence). This study enrolled people aged about 18 to 90 from roughly 24 US geographic areas. Cohorts were assigned according to the clinical history that participants reported.

V is TRBV15 and J is TRBJ1-1, with D perhaps matching TRBD1 (6 bases). The sequenced sample was PBMCs or T cells enriched from blood (not recorded which). This clonotype was obtained from a man younger than 45 who had been exposed to COVID-19. CDR3 nucleotides: TGTGCCACCAGACTCTCAAGCGGGGGCAGGACTGAAGCTTTCTTT. Its translation: CATRLSSGGRTEAFF.